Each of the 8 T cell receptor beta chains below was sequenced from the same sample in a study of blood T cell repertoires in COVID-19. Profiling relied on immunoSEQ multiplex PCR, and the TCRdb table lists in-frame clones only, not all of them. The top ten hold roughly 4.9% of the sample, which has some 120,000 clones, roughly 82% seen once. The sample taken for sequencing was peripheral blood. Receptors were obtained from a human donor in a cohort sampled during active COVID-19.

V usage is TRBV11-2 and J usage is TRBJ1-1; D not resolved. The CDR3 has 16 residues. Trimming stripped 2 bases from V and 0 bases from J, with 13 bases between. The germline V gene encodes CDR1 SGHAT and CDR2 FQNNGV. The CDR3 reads CASSLSGGFMNTEAFF. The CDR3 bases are TGTGCCAGCAGCTTATCTGGCGGATTTATGAACACTGAAGCTTTCTTT.

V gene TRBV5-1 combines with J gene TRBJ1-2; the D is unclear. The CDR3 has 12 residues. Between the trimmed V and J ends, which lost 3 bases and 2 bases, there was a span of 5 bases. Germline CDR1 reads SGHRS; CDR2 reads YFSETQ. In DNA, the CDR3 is TGCGCCAGCAGCTACAGAAACTATGGCTACACCTTC. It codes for CASSYRNYGYTF.

The CDR3 spells CASSQPGLAVYEQYF. The CDR3 region has the DNA TGCGCCAGCAGCCAACCGGGACTAGCCGTCTACGAGCAGTACTTC. The chain has TRBV4-1 and TRBJ2-7, with 9 bases that match TRBD2. The CDR3 contains 15 residues. V gave up 2 bases and J gave up 3 bases; unmatched junction bases: 5. CDR1 MGHRA and CDR2 YSYEKL come from the germline V gene.

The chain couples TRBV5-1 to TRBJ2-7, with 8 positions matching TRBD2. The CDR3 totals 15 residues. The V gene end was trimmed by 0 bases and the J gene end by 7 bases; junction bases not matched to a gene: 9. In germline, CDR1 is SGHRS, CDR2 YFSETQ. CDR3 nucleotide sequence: TGCGCCAGCAGCTTGGAAGGCAGAGCGGGAGTTGAGCAGTACTTC. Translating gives CASSLEGRAGVEQYF.

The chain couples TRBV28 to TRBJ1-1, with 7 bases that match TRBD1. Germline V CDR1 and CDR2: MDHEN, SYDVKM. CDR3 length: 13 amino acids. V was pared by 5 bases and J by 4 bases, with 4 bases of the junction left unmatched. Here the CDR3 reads CASSNRGGTEAFF. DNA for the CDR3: TGTGCCAGCAGTAACAGGGGTGGCACTGAAGCTTTCTTT.

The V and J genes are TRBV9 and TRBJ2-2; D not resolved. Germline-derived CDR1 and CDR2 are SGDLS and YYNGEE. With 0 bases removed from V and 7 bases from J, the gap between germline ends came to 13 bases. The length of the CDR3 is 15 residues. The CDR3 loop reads CASSVVPTSNGELFF. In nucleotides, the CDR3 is TGTGCCAGCAGCGTAGTACCGACAAGCAACGGGGAGCTGTTTTTT. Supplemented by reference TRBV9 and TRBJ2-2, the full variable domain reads DSGVTQTPKHLITATGQRVTLRCSPRSGDLSVYWYQQSLDQGLQFLIQYYNGEERAKGNILERFSAQQFPDLHSELNLSSLELGDSALYFCASSVVPTSNGELFFGEGSRLTVL.

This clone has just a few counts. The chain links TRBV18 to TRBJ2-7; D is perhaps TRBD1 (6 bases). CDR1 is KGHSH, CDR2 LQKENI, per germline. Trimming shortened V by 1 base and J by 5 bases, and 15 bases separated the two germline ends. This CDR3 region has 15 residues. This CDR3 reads CASSPRTEVANEQYF. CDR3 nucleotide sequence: TGTGCCAGCTCACCACGGACAGAGGTTGCCAACGAGCAGTACTTC.

The CDR3, as DNA: TGCGCCAGCAGCCAAGATCCGGGGGGAAGTGAAAAACTGTTTTTT. It translates to CASSQDPGGSEKLFF. The chain carries TRBV4-3 and TRBJ1-4; TRBD1 might be the D (5 bases). The germline gives CDR1 LGHNA, CDR2 YSLEER. V dropped 0 bases and J dropped 7 bases, with 12 bases sitting between them. CDR3 length: 15 residues.